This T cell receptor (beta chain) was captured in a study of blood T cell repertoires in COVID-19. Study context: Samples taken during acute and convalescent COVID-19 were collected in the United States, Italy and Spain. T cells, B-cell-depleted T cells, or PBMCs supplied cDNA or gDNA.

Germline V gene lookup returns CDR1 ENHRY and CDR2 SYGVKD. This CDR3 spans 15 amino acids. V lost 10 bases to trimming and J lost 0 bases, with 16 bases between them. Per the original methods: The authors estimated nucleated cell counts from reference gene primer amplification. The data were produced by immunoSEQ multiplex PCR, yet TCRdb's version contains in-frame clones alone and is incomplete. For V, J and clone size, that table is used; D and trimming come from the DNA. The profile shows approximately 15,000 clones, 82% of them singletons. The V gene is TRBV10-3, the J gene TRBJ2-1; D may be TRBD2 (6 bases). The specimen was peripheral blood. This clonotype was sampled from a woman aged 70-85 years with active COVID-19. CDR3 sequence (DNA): TGTGCCACCGCCCCTAGCGTTAGCTCCTACAATGAGCAGTTCTTC. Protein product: CATAPSVSSYNEQFF.